Below, one T cell receptor beta chain is given with its context. Germline V lookup: CDR1 SQVTM, CDR2 ANQGSEA. The CDR3 has 13 amino acids. The V end lost 3 bases, the J end lost 11 bases, and 17 bases lay between the germline ends. This record belongs to a study of CD8+ T cells in alopecia areata. Extracted RNA was reverse transcribed into cDNA, the sequencing template. Method: immunoSEQ multiplex PCR; TCRdb's copy keeps in-frame clones and lacks some. The sample records more than 95,000 clones, roughly two fifths being singletons. The sequencing sample was made of CD4+ T cells sorted from blood. V is TRBV29-1 and J is TRBJ2-1, with D tentatively TRBD1 (6 bases). The clonotype originates from a human donor with alopecia areata. CDR3: CSVEGTSAVKQFF. The CDR3 DNA follows: TGCAGCGTTGAGGGGACAAGTGCGGTGAAGCAGTTCTTC.